The 27 T cell receptor beta chains presented below share a single source sample, sequenced in a study of blood T cell repertoires in COVID-19. Profiled with immunoSEQ multiplex PCR; TCRdb holds only in-frame clones, not every one. The sample holds roughly 86,000 clones; 75% to 95% are singletons and the top ten take under 2%. The sequenced sample consisted of peripheral blood. The receptors here all came from a woman aged 45 to 65 in a cohort sampled during active COVID-19.

This clone came up once. The chain joins TRBV21-1 to TRBJ1-2. TRBV21-1 is listed as a pseudogene. This CDR3 region has 14 residues. CDR3 bases: TGTGCCAGCAGCAAATGCCGGGGGGCCTATGGCTACACCTTC. Amino acid sequence: CASSKCRGAYGYTF.

The chain carries TRBV3-1 (or the pseudogene TRBV3-2) and TRBJ2-3; 9 nucleotides line up with TRBD2. V lost 3 bases, J lost 2 bases, and 9 bases stayed unmatched. The length of the CDR3 is 17 residues. Germline V gene sequence: CDR1 LGHDT, CDR2 YNNKEL (reference sequence). The CDR3 DNA sequence: TGTGCCAGCAGCCACCCGGGCGGGGGGGCCTCCACAGATACGCAGTATTTT. Translated, it gives CASSHPGGGASTDTQYF.

The J gene is TRBJ2-1, the V gene TRBV7-9; D possibly corresponds to TRBD2 (6 bases). Between the trimmed V and J ends, which lost 3 bases and 7 bases, there was a span of 19 bases. The CDR3 runs 16 residues. Germline CDR1 reads SEHNR; CDR2 reads FQNEAQ (reference sequence). CDR3: CASSLGFLGGGNEQFF. DNA for the CDR3: TGTGCCAGCAGCTTGGGTTTCTTGGGAGGCGGGAATGAGCAGTTCTTC.

The chain employs TRBV28 and TRBJ2-1, with 8 positions matching TRBD2. The germline V gene has CDR1 MDHEN and CDR2 SYDVKM. There are 16 residues in the CDR3. Trimming took 7 bases from V and 2 from J; bases not matched to a gene: 10. This CDR3 is CASTETSGTPYNEQFF. DNA for the CDR3: TGTGCCAGCACCGAAACTAGCGGCACCCCCTACAATGAGCAGTTCTTC.

The chain recombines TRBV19 with TRBJ2-2, with D tentatively TRBD2 (5 bases). There are 16 residues in the CDR3. The V gene's germline CDR1 is LNHDA and CDR2 SQIVND (reference sequence). Trimming took off 5 bases at V and 4 bases at J, with 17 bases between the two ends. The chain's CDR3 is CASSVLANAGTGELFF. In DNA form, the CDR3 reads TGTGCCAGTAGTGTTCTAGCTAACGCTGGCACCGGGGAGCTGTTTTTT.

This chain joins TRBV5-1 and TRBJ2-3; D gene ambiguous. In germline, CDR1 is SGHRS, CDR2 YFSETQ. This CDR3 has 14 residues. Between the trimmed V and J ends, which lost 0 bases and 0 bases, there was a span of 5 bases. In DNA, the CDR3 is TGCGCCAGCAGCTTGGCCGGGAGCACAGATACGCAGTATTTT. Translated: CASSLAGSTDTQYF.

The chain uses TRBV6-5 and TRBJ1-2; 7 nucleotides match TRBD1. Germline trimming cut 6 bases from V and 6 bases from J; bases unmatched to any gene: 7. The CDR3 loop spans 13 amino acids. Germline V gives CDR1 MNHEY, CDR2 SVGAGI. CDR3 residues: CASSVGQPNGYTF. CDR3 bases: TGTGCCAGCAGCGTGGGACAGCCGAATGGCTACACCTTC.

The V call is TRBV7-9, the J call TRBJ2-7; D unclear. Germline CDR1 and CDR2: SEHNR and FQNEAQ (reference sequence). With 3 bases removed from V and 0 bases from J, the gap between germline ends came to 12 bases. The CDR3 contains 15 residues. CDR3 DNA: TGTGCCAGCAGCTTTTTGGCACAGAGCTCCTACGAGCAGTACTTC. It is translated as CASSFLAQSSYEQYF.

This chain uses TRBV9 with TRBJ2-2; TRBD1 matches 10 bases. The CDR3 sequence is 15 residues long. Germline assignment: CDR1 SGDLS and CDR2 YYNGEE. The ends lost 4 bases at V and 6 bases at J; junction bases unmatched: 6. The CDR3: CASSSRDRGAGELFF. DNA of the CDR3: TGTGCCAGCAGCTCCCGGGACAGGGGAGCCGGGGAGCTGTTTTTT.

The CDR3 nucleotides read TGTGCCAGCAGTTACCATCAGATCTCTGGGGCCAACGTCCTGACTTTC. Protein product: CASSYHQISGANVLTF. The chain recombines TRBV2 with TRBJ2-6, with D unresolved. Germline V gene lookup returns CDR1 SNHLY and CDR2 FYNNEI. The CDR3 is 16 amino acids. V was pared by 5 bases and J by 0 bases, with 11 bases between.

The genes are TRBV5-1 and TRBJ2-3, with TRBD1 identical over 8 bases. CDR3 length equals 16 residues. From germline, CDR1 is SGHRS and CDR2 YFSETQ. Germline trimming cut 0 bases from V and 3 bases from J; bases unmatched to any gene: 6. This chain's CDR3 is CASSLVAGGLTDTQYF. CDR3 nucleotides: TGCGCCAGCAGCTTGGTAGCAGGGGGCCTTACAGATACGCAGTATTTT. Full variable domain (missing parts from reference TRBV5-1 and TRBJ2-3): KAGVTQTPRYLIKTRGQQVTLSCSPISGHRSVSWYQQTPGQGLQFLFEYFSETQRNKGNFPGRFSGRQFSNSRSEMNVSTLELGDSALYLCASSLVAGGLTDTQYFGPGTRLTVL.

The chain carries TRBV27 and TRBJ2-5; possibly TRBD2 for D (6 bases). V dropped 3 bases and J dropped 0 bases, with 11 bases sitting between them. The germline V gene encodes CDR1 MNHEY and CDR2 SMNVEV (reference sequence). The CDR3 is made up of 15 amino acids. CDR3 sequence (DNA): TGTGCCAGCAGTTTGGGGGGTATGTACCAAGAGACCCAGTACTTC. This encodes CASSLGGMYQETQYF.

The gene calls are TRBV18 and TRBJ2-7; D possibly corresponds to TRBD2 (6 bases). Germline V gene sequence: CDR1 KGHSH, CDR2 LQKENI. The CDR3 extends over 15 amino acids. Trimming removed 2 bases from V and 6 bases from J, with 17 bases in between. The CDR3 bases are TGTGCCAGCTCACCAGTCGCGGGGCCTGGTTTCGAGCAGTACTTC. Its translation: CASSPVAGPGFEQYF. Full variable domain (outside the CDR3, taken from reference TRBV18 and TRBJ2-7): NAGVMQNPRHLVRRRGQEARLRCSPMKGHSHVYWYRQLPEEGLKFMVYLQKENIIDESGMPKERFSAEFPKEGPSILRIQQVVRGDSAAYFCASSPVAGPGFEQYFGPGTRLTVT.

Here the CDR3 reads CASSRGTGAGANVLTF. The CDR3 DNA reads TGTGCCAGCAGTAGAGGAACAGGGGCTGGGGCCAACGTCCTGACTTTC. V usage is TRBV6-6 and J usage is TRBJ2-6; 7 bases map to TRBD1. Germline lookup yields CDR1 MNHNY and CDR2 SVGAGI (reference sequence). Trimming removed 5 bases from V and 2 bases from J; junction bases left unmatched: 6. This CDR3 has 16 residues.

V is TRBV6-5 and J is TRBJ1-1, with 8 bases that match TRBD1. The CDR3 covers 13 residues. Germline CDR1 MNHEY, CDR2 SVGAGI. V lost 10 bases to trimming and J lost 2 bases; unmatched junction nucleotides: 6. The CDR3 sequence is CATKGTGNTEAFF. The CDR3 DNA follows: TGTGCCACCAAGGGGACAGGTAACACTGAAGCTTTCTTT.

The CDR3 DNA reads TGTGCCAGCAGGGAGGCGACGCCCGGTTACTACGAGCAGTACTTC. Encoded protein: CASREATPGYYEQYF. The chain employs TRBV6-5 and TRBJ2-7; tentatively, D is TRBD2 (5 bases). The germline V and J ends were trimmed by 6 bases and 3 bases, with 18 bases remaining between them. The CDR3 totals 15 residues. The germline V gene encodes CDR1 MNHEY and CDR2 SVGAGI.

This chain links TRBV30 with TRBJ1-3; the match to TRBD1 covers 7 bases. The CDR3 runs 13 residues. Germline trimming cut 4 bases from V and 1 base from J; bases unmatched to any gene: 1. The germline CDR1 and CDR2 sequences are GTSNPN and SVGIG (reference sequence). The CDR3 reads CAWTTGSGNTIYF. The CDR3 DNA follows: TGTGCCTGGACGACAGGGTCTGGAAACACCATATATTTT.

The chain combines TRBV24-1 with TRBJ2-2, with 10 bases identical to TRBD2. CDR1 is KGHDR and CDR2 is SFDVKD in the germline V gene. CDR3 length: 19 residues. Trimming removed 4 bases from V and 0 bases from J; junction bases left unmatched: 10. CDR3: CATSDSRTSGYANTGELFF. The DNA of the CDR3 is TGTGCCACCAGTGACTCTCGGACTAGCGGTTACGCGAACACCGGGGAGCTGTTTTTT.

The chain combines TRBV28 with TRBJ1-3; 8 positions match TRBD1. Trimming took 4 bases from V and 0 from J; bases not matched to a gene: 8. This CDR3 has 17 amino acids. Germline V lookup: CDR1 MDHEN, CDR2 SYDVKM. The CDR3 sequence is CASSSVTDRDSGNTIYF. The CDR3 bases are TGTGCCAGCAGTTCCGTTACGGACAGGGACTCTGGAAACACCATATATTTT.

The chain carries TRBV19 and TRBJ1-1, with D hard to call. This CDR3 comprises 15 residues. Germline CDR1 LNHDA, CDR2 SQIVND (reference sequence). Trimming shortened V by 1 base and J by 5 bases, and 14 bases separated the two germline ends. CDR3 nucleotide sequence: TGTGCCAGTAGTATAGGGAGGGCGCGAGGGACTGAAGCTTTCTTT. This sequence encodes CASSIGRARGTEAFF.

V and J are TRBV19 and TRBJ1-2; no definite D call. The CDR3 is 13 amino acids. CDR1 is LNHDA, CDR2 SQIVND, per germline (reference sequence). The germline V and J ends were trimmed by 6 bases and 6 bases, with 14 bases remaining between them. CDR3 region: CASREDGPDGYTF. The CDR3 nucleotides read TGTGCCAGTAGGGAGGACGGACCGGATGGCTACACCTTC. Full variable domain (remainder filled in from reference TRBV19 and TRBJ1-2): DGGITQSPKYLFRKEGQNVTLSCEQNLNHDAMYWYRQDPGQGLRLIYYSQIVNDFQKGDIAEGYSVSREKKESFPLTVTSAQKNPTAFYLCASREDGPDGYTFGSGTRLTVV.

The V and J genes are TRBV20-1 and TRBJ1-2, with D unresolved. CDR1 and CDR2 from the germline V gene are DFQATT and SNEGSKA (reference sequence). This CDR3 has 11 amino acids. Deletions cut 5 bases from V and 6 bases from J, with 10 bases between. The CDR3 spells CSAARGDGYTF. CDR3 DNA sequence: TGCAGTGCTGCCCGAGGCGATGGCTACACCTTC.

V gene TRBV27 combines with J gene TRBJ1-1; the D is unclear. V was clipped by 6 bases and J by 5 bases, with 10 bases between them. Germline loops: CDR1 MNHEY, CDR2 SMNVEV (reference sequence). This CDR3 comprises 12 residues. CDR3 sequence: CASRGSVTEAFF. The CDR3 DNA sequence: TGTGCCAGCAGGGGGAGTGTTACTGAAGCTTTCTTT.

The rearrangement joins TRBV7-9 to TRBJ1-6, with D possibly being TRBD1 (6 bases). Germline values: CDR1 SEHNR, CDR2 FQNEAQ (reference sequence). Trimming took off 3 bases at V and 7 bases at J, with 10 bases between the two ends. The CDR3 sequence is 14 residues long. This CDR3 is CASSLGALNSPLHF. CDR3 coding DNA: TGTGCCAGCAGCTTGGGGGCGCTGAATTCACCCCTCCACTTT.

The V and J genes are TRBV19 and TRBJ2-5, with TRBD2 matching over 10 bases. The CDR3 extends over 15 amino acids. Germline lookup yields CDR1 LNHDA and CDR2 SQIVND (reference sequence). V gave up 0 bases and J gave up 4 bases; unmatched junction bases: 2. The CDR3 sequence is CASSIDASGGETQYF. DNA for the CDR3: TGTGCCAGTAGTATAGATGCTAGCGGGGGAGAGACCCAGTACTTC.

The J gene is TRBJ2-2, the V gene TRBV5-6, with TRBD1 identical over 7 bases. In germline, CDR1 is SGHDT, CDR2 YYEEEE. With 3 bases clipped from V and 3 bases from J, the junction kept 5 bases outside the gene matches. CDR3 length: 15 residues. CDR3 sequence (DNA): TGTGCCAGCAGCTCCGTCGACAGGGACACCGGGGAGCTGTTTTTT. It encodes CASSSVDRDTGELFF. The full variable domain, rest sourced from reference TRBV5-6 and TRBJ2-2, is DAGVTQSPTHLIKTRGQQVTLRCSPKSGHDTVSWYQQALGQGPQFIFQYYEEEERQRGNFPDRFSGHQFPNYSSELNVNALLLGDSALYLCASSSVDRDTGELFFGEGSRLTVL.

The sample holds one count of this clone. The chain is built from TRBV5-4 and TRBJ2-4; 8 bases are a match to TRBD2. V gave up 0 bases and J gave up 0 bases; unmatched junction bases: 5. The germline gives CDR1 SGHNT, CDR2 YYREEE (reference sequence). The CDR3 runs to 17 residues. CDR3 DNA: TGTGCCAGCAGCTTGGGGAGCGGGGGTTTAGCCAAAAACATTCAGTACTTC. Translating it yields CASSLGSGGLAKNIQYF. The full variable domain, completed using reference TRBV5-4 and TRBJ2-4, is ETGVTQSPTHLIKTRGQQVTLRCSSQSGHNTVSWYQQALGQGPQFIFQYYREEENGRGNFPPRFSGLQFPNYSSELNVNALELDDSALYLCASSLGSGGLAKNIQYFGAGTRLSVL.